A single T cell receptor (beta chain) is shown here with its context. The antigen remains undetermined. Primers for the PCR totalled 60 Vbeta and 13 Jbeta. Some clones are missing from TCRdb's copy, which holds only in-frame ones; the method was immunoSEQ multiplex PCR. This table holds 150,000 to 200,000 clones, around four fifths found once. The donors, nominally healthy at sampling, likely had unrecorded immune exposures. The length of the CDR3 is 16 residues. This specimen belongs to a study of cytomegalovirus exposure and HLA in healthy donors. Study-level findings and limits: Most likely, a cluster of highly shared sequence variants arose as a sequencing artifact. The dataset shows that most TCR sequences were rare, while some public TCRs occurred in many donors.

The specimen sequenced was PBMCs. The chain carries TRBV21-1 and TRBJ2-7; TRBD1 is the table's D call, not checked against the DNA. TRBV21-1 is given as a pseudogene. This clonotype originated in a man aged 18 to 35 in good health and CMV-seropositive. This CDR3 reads CASSKWGQDPTYEQYF. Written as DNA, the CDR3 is TGTGCCAGCAGCAAATGGGGACAGGACCCTACCTACGAGCAGTACTTC.